This is a list of T cell receptor beta chains from one sample in a study of siplizumab effects on memory and regulatory T cells. Sequenced by immunoSEQ multiplex PCR; TCRdb stores in-frame clones only, minus some. The table has around 100,000 clones, nearly 95% seen once. The sequenced sample was non-Treg CD4+ T cells sorted from blood. The receptors come from a human donor in good health. CDR3s include the opening cysteine and the closing phenylalanine or tryptophan. D genes are given only for firm matches. Size is stated for part of the rows, as once, few or many counts, or as a class when the clone is expanded.

clone size,J gene,V gene,CDR3 length,D gene,CDR3 DNA,CDR3 protein
NA,TRBJ2-5,TRBV9,16,TRBD2,TGTGCCAGCAGCGTGGGGACTAGCCCTTACCAAGAGACCCAGTACTTC,CASSVGTSPYQETQYF
NA,TRBJ2-3,TRBV19,13,NA,TGTGCCAGTAGTATAGATAGGACAGATACGCAGTATTTT,CASSIDRTDTQYF
NA,TRBJ2-7,TRBV2,16,TRBD2,TGTGCCACCATGCGGGGGTTTGGTCGGACGTCGTACGAGCAGTACTTC,CATMRGFGRTSYEQYF
NA,TRBJ2-1,TRBV4-3,15,NA,TGCGCCAGCAGCCGGGGACGGGCCATCTACAATGAGCAGTTCTTC,CASSRGRAIYNEQFF
NA,TRBJ1-1,TRBV15,16,TRBD1,TGTGCCACCAGCAATAGTTACAGGGGGCGGATCACTGAAGCTTTCTTT,CATSNSYRGRITEAFF
NA,TRBJ1-4,TRBV6-6,15,TRBD1,TGTGCCAGCAGGCCGATGACAGGGAAGGTCGAAAAACTGTTTTTT,CASRPMTGKVEKLFF
NA,TRBJ2-6,TRBV10-3,14,NA,TGTGCCATCAGGCCAGACTCTGGGGCCAACGTCCTGACTTTC,CAIRPDSGANVLTF
once,TRBJ2-7,TRBV18,14,NA,TGTGCCAGCTCACAAAACCTGGACACTTCCGAGCAGTACTTC,CASSQNLDTSEQYF
NA,TRBJ1-4,TRBV19,15,NA,TGTGCCAGTAGTATATTTGCCGGGGGCCCTGAAAAACTGTTTTTT,CASSIFAGGPEKLFF
NA,TRBJ1-1,TRBV2,15,NA,TGTGCCAGCAATCTCCTCCAGGGGCAGGGCACTGAAGCTTTCTTT,CASNLLQGQGTEAFF
NA,TRBJ2-2,TRBV2,15,TRBD1,TGTGCCAGCAGAGCAGGGGGCTCGAACACCGGGGAGCTGTTTTTT,CASRAGGSNTGELFF
NA,TRBJ2-2,TRBV9,15,NA,TGTGCCAGCAGCCTTATACCCGACCCCAAGGCAGAGCTGTTTTTT,CASSLIPDPKAELFF
NA,TRBJ2-3,TRBV6-4,16,TRBD1,TGTGCCAGCAGTGCCATGACAGGGGGAACCACAGATACGCAGTATTTT,CASSAMTGGTTDTQYF
NA,TRBJ2-7,TRBV27,15,TRBD2,TGTGCCAGCAGTTTAGTTAGCGGGGCCTCCTACGAGCAGTACTTC,CASSLVSGASYEQYF
NA,TRBJ2-4,TRBV28,17,NA,TGTGCCAGCAGCCTGCTGGGCTCCCCGCTAGCCAAAAACATTCAGTACTTC,CASSLLGSPLAKNIQYF
NA,TRBJ1-1,TRBV2,14,NA,TGTGCCAGCACCCCGGGACGCCTGAACACTGAAGCTTTCTTT,CASTPGRLNTEAFF
NA,TRBJ2-5,TRBV7-6,14,NA,TGTGCCAGCAGCTTAGTGGTAGGGAAGGAGACCCAGTACTTC,CASSLVVGKETQYF
NA,TRBJ2-7,TRBV28,15,TRBD1,TGTGCCAGCACCCCAACCGGGACAGGGTCCTACGAGCAGTACTTC,CASTPTGTGSYEQYF
NA,TRBJ2-5,TRBV5-4,15,TRBD1,TGTGCCAGCAGCAACTTACAGGGGGAGCAAGAGACCCAGTACTTC,CASSNLQGEQETQYF
NA,TRBJ2-6,TRBV2,20,NA,TGTGCCAGCAGTGAAGCGCTTCGGGGGACGTATCTGTCTGGGGCCAACGTCCTGACTTTC,CASSEALRGTYLSGANVLTF
NA,TRBJ2-5,TRBV13,18,NA,TGTGCCAGCAGCTTAGTAGACCCGCTCTGGGGACGGCAAGAGACCCAGTACTTC,CASSLVDPLWGRQETQYF
NA,TRBJ2-7,TRBV28,14,NA,TGTGCCAGCAGTCTAAGGACAGAAACTTACGAGCAGTACTTC,CASSLRTETYEQYF
NA,TRBJ2-1,TRBV5-1,14,TRBD1,TGCGCCAGCAGCTTGGGCCGACAGGGGGCTGAGCAGTTCTTC,CASSLGRQGAEQFF
NA,TRBJ1-2,TRBV5-1,13,NA,TGCGCCAGCAGCTTTCCATCTCACTATGGCTACACCTTC,CASSFPSHYGYTF
NA,TRBJ2-7,TRBV27,14,NA,TGTGCCAGCAGCCTAGACAGGTCGGTCTACGAGCAGTACTTC,CASSLDRSVYEQYF
NA,TRBJ1-1,TRBV11-3,17,TRBD1,TGTGCCAGCAGCTTAGGACAGGGGGCGAGAGGCGACACTGAAGCTTTCTTT,CASSLGQGARGDTEAFF
NA,TRBJ1-5,TRBV30,16,TRBD1,TGTGCCTGGAGTCAAACCGGACAGGGTGGCAATCAGCCCCAGCATTTT,CAWSQTGQGGNQPQHF
NA,TRBJ1-2,TRBV7-9,13,NA,TGTGCCAGCAGCGCCGGGGTCGGCTATGGCTACACCTTC,CASSAGVGYGYTF
NA,TRBJ2-1,TRBV29-1,16,TRBD2,TGCAGCGTCCACAAACTAGCGGGAGGGAAAAACAATGAGCAGTTCTTC,CSVHKLAGGKNNEQFF
once,TRBJ1-5,TRBV28,14,NA,TGTGCCATCTCGGACGGACATAGCAATCAGCCCCAGCATTTT,CAISDGHSNQPQHF
NA,TRBJ2-1,TRBV6-5,15,TRBD2,TGTGCCAGCAGTTACGGCCTAGCGGGAGTCATTGAGCAGTTCTTC,CASSYGLAGVIEQFF
NA,TRBJ1-1,TRBV4-1,17,NA,TGCGCCAGCAGCCAAGATCTTTTCCCGGGGGTGGGGACTGAAGCTTTCTTT,CASSQDLFPGVGTEAFF
NA,TRBJ2-3,TRBV7-9,16,TRBD2,TGTGCCAGCAGCTTAGGGACTAGCGGGAGTCTAAATACGCAGTATTTT,CASSLGTSGSLNTQYF
NA,TRBJ2-1,TRBV29-1,13,NA,TGCAGCGGAGGGGTTGGCAGGCAAGGTAGTCAGTTCTTC,CSGGVGRQGSQFF
once,TRBJ2-2,TRBV19,14,NA,TGTGCCAGTAGTATCGTAGGGTCCACCGGGGAGCTGTTTTTT,CASSIVGSTGELFF
NA,TRBJ2-5,TRBV28,12,NA,TGTGCCAGCAGATCCCCGGCGGAGACCCAGTACTTC,CASRSPAETQYF
NA,TRBJ1-4,TRBV19,14,NA,TGTGCCAGTTCCGCATGGGGATACGGAGAAAAACTGTTTTTT,CASSAWGYGEKLFF
NA,TRBJ2-7,TRBV19,14,NA,TGTGCCAGTACTAGGAGCTGGGACGGTTACGAGCAGTACTTC,CASTRSWDGYEQYF
NA,TRBJ1-3,TRBV7-6,15,NA,TGTGCCAGCAGCCCCCGACAGGCATCTGGAAACACCATATATTTT,CASSPRQASGNTIYF
NA,TRBJ1-6,TRBV27,14,NA,TGTGCCAGCGCGGGGAGCTCCTATAATTCACCCCTCCACTTT,CASAGSSYNSPLHF
NA,TRBJ1-2,TRBV6-1,11,NA,TGTGCCAGCAGTGTCGTGGCTGGCTACACCTTC,CASSVVAGYTF
NA,TRBJ1-3,TRBV28,16,NA,TGTGCCAGCAGTTCCCCCACAGGGAGATTTGGAAACACCATATATTTT,CASSSPTGRFGNTIYF
NA,TRBJ1-2,TRBV6-6,14,TRBD1,TGTGCCAGCAGTCCCGGGACAGGGAGGTATGGCTACACCTTC,CASSPGTGRYGYTF
NA,TRBJ1-2,TRBV27,13,NA,TGTGCCAGCAGTCCAACAATGGGGGGAGGCTACACCTTC,CASSPTMGGGYTF
once,TRBJ1-2,TRBV6-5,14,NA,TGTGCCAGCAGTTACTCTTTTCGGAACTATGGCTACACCTTC,CASSYSFRNYGYTF
NA,TRBJ2-7,TRBV7-9,14,NA,TGTGCCAGCAGCTTACCTACCACTACCTACGAGCAGTACTTC,CASSLPTTTYEQYF
NA,TRBJ2-5,TRBV29-1,13,NA,TGCAGCGTTGACCCGGGGCGGAGTGAGACCCAGTACTTC,CSVDPGRSETQYF
medium-sized,TRBJ2-3,TRBV2,16,TRBD1,TGTGCCAGCAATCCCCTAGGGGGCGCCGGCACAGATACGCAGTATTTT,CASNPLGGAGTDTQYF
NA,TRBJ1-2,TRBV7-9,13,NA,TGTGCCAGCAGCTTAGCGCGCGGTGGAGGCTACACCTTC,CASSLARGGGYTF
NA,TRBJ2-1,TRBV7-8,14,NA,TGTGCCAGCAGCCCCTCCCGCCAGGCTCCTGAGCAGTTCTTC,CASSPSRQAPEQFF
NA,TRBJ2-3,TRBV15,15,NA,TGTGCCACCAGCAGAGAAGAACTAGTTGTAGATACGCAGTATTTT,CATSREELVVDTQYF
NA,TRBJ2-5,TRBV10-1,14,NA,TGCGCCAGCAGCCCCGTACAGGGATCGGAGACCCAGTACTTC,CASSPVQGSETQYF
NA,TRBJ2-7,TRBV7-2,14,TRBD2,TGTGCCAGCACCTCCAATGCGGGAGACTACGAGCAGTACTTC,CASTSNAGDYEQYF
NA,TRBJ2-1,TRBV15,14,NA,TGTGCCACCAGCAGAGATTTGCAGTACAATGAGCAGTTCTTC,CATSRDLQYNEQFF